Given below is one T cell receptor (beta chain) in context. Trimming stripped 3 bases from V and 6 bases from J, with 9 bases between. The CDR3 totals 11 residues. Germline V gene data show CDR1 as DFQATT and CDR2 as SNEGSKA (reference sequence). This record comes from a study of long-term antiretroviral therapy in people with HIV. immunoSEQ v3.0 was run at survey level. For every sample, sequencing targeted roughly 40,000-50,000 T-cell genomes. Here immunoSEQ multiplex PCR was the method, and the copy in TCRdb shows in-frame clones only, minus some. This sample yields 30,000 to 40,000 clones, of which about four fifths are seen a single time; roughly 3.2% belongs to the top ten.

The chain uses TRBV20-1 and TRBJ2-7; D might be TRBD2 (5 bases). Sample: unsorted PBMCs, taken 1.9 years after starting antiretroviral therapy. The TCR was taken from a man aged 18 to 30 with HIV. The CDR3 loop reads CSASRGAEQYF. Here the CDR3 DNA reads TGCAGTGCTAGTCGGGGTGCCGAGCAGTACTTC.